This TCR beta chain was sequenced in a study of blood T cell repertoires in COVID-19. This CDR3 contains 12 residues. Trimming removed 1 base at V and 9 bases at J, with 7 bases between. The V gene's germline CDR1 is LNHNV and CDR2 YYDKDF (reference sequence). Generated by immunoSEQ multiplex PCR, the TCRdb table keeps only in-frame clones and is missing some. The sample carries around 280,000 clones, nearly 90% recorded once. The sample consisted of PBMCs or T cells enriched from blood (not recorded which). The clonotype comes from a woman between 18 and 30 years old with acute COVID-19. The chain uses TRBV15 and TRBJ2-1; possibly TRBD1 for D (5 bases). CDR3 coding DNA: TGTGCCACCAGCAGAGTTGGGGCTGAGCAGTTCTTC. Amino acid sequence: CATSRVGAEQFF. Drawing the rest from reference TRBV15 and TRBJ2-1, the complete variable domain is DAMVIQNPRYQVTQFGKPVTLSCSQTLNHNVMYWYQQKSSQAPKLLFHYYDKDFNNEADTPDNFQSRRPNTSFCFLDIRSPGLGDTAMYLCATSRVGAEQFFGPGTRLTVL.